The text below deals with one T cell receptor beta chain. The data are from a study of blood T cell repertoires in COVID-19. Study context: Material from acute and convalescent COVID-19 was sourced from the United States, Italy and Spain.

As processed by the authors: Reference gene primer amplification gave nucleated cell count estimates. TCRdb's table, derived via immunoSEQ multiplex PCR, lists solely in-frame clones and lacks some. Clonal size and the V and J genes are those of that table, whereas D and trimming came from the DNA. The sample holds a few hundred thousand clones, 88% seen once. Participant-reported clinical history was the basis for cohort assignment. This TCR was sampled from a woman aged 18-30 years who had recovered from COVID-19. Sequencing was performed on PBMCs or T cells enriched from blood (not recorded which).

The CDR3 DNA sequence: TGTGCCAGCTCAGCTACAGGGCTCGGGGCTTTCTTT. Its protein product is CASSATGLGAFF. The chain is built from TRBV18 and TRBJ1-1; weak D call: TRBD1 (6 bases). Per germline, CDR1 KGHSH and CDR2 LQKENI. The germline V and J ends were trimmed by 5 bases and 11 bases, with 15 bases remaining between them. The CDR3 spans 12 residues.